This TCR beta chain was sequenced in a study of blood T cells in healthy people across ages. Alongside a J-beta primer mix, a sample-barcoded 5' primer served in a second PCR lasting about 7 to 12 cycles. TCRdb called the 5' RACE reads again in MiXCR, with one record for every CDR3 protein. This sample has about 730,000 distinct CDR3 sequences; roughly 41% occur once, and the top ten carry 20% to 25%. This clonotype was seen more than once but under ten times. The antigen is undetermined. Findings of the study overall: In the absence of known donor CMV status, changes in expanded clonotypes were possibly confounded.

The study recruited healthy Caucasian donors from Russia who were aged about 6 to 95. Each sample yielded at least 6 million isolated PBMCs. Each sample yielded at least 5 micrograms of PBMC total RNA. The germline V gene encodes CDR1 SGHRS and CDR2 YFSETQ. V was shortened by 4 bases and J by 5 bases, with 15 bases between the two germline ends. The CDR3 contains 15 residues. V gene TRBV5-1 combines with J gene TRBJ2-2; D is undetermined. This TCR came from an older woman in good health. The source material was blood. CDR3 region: CASSASPPGTGELFF. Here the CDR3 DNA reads TGCGCCAGCAGCGCAAGCCCCCCCGGTACCGGGGAGCTGTTTTTT.